The 22 T cell receptor beta chains presented below share a single source sample, sequenced in a study of CD8 T cells in Susac syndrome. Reverse transcription of roughly 0.5 to 1 ug RNA was carried out with random hexamers. TCRdb processed the immunoSEQ multiplex PCR reads anew with MiXCR; each CDR3 protein has one entry. The data show roughly 180,000 distinct CDR3 sequences, with approximately 94% seen just once and 0.085% to 0.13% held by the top ten. Specimen: CD4+ T cells from PBMCs. The receptors stem from a human donor in good health.

The CDR3 region is CSALDRADYGYTF. Written as DNA, the CDR3 is TGCAGCGCCTTGGACAGGGCCGACTATGGCTACACCTTC. This chain uses TRBV29-1 with TRBJ1-2; TRBD1 aligns across 8 bases. Trimming cost V 7 bases and J 3 bases; bases outside gene matches: 7. Germline CDR1 SQVTM, CDR2 ANQGSEA. This CDR3 contains 13 residues.

The J gene is TRBJ1-1, the V gene TRBV29-1; D uncertain. This CDR3 comprises 13 residues. The V end was cut by 6 bases, the J end by 6 bases, with 17 bases between. Germline V gene sequence: CDR1 SQVTM, CDR2 ANQGSEA. The CDR3 sequence is CSVLTGEAAEAFF. DNA for the CDR3: TGCAGCGTCCTAACCGGGGAAGCCGCTGAAGCTTTCTTT.

This chain joins TRBV6-4 and TRBJ2-6; maybe TRBD1 (5 bases). From germline, CDR1 is MRHNA and CDR2 SNTAGT. The CDR3 loop spans 15 amino acids. Trimming removed 4 bases at V and 4 bases at J, with 11 bases between. This CDR3 reads CASSAQGSGANVLTF. CDR3 DNA sequence: TGTGCCAGCAGTGCCCAGGGTTCGGGGGCCAACGTCCTGACTTTC.

The genes are TRBV29-1 and TRBJ2-5; 7 nucleotides align to TRBD1. Losses at the gene ends were 6 bases for V and 0 bases for J; bases not matched to a gene: 4. Looked up from germline, CDR1 is SQVTM and CDR2 is ANQGSEA. The CDR3 is made up of 13 amino acids. The CDR3 coding sequence is TGCAGCGTCGGACAGGAAAACCAAGAGACCCAGTACTTC. Translating it yields CSVGQENQETQYF.

The rearrangement links TRBV7-2 to TRBJ2-7; maybe TRBD2 (6 bases). V was trimmed by 4 bases and J by 2 bases, leaving 18 bases between them. Germline V gene data show CDR1 as SGHTA and CDR2 as FQGNSA. CDR3 length: 16 amino acids. The DNA of the CDR3 is TGTGCCAGCAGCTCCCTCCGTAGGGGAGGAACCTACGAGCAGTACTTC. This encodes CASSSLRRGGTYEQYF.

This clonotype came up a few times. The chain employs TRBV18 and TRBJ1-1; unclear D gene. Germline loops: CDR1 KGHSH, CDR2 LQKENI. This CDR3 region has 12 residues. Trimming took off 6 bases at V and 4 bases at J, with 9 bases between the two ends. The CDR3 loop is CASSWAGTEAFF. Here the CDR3 DNA reads TGTGCCAGCTCCTGGGCGGGCACTGAAGCTTTCTTT.

The rearrangement uses TRBV7-2 and TRBJ2-7; 9 bases match TRBD1. Germline V gene lookup returns CDR1 SGHTA and CDR2 FQGNSA. Trimming cost V 1 base and J 3 bases; bases outside gene matches: 10. The CDR3 length is 17 residues. The CDR3 nucleotides read TGTGCCAGCAGCTTAGACAGGGGGCCATCTCTACGCTACGAGCAGTACTTC. Translation gives CASSLDRGPSLRYEQYF. The full variable domain, with the rest looked up from reference TRBV7-2 and TRBJ2-7, is GAGVSQSPSNKVTEKGKDVELRCDPISGHTALYWYRQSLGQGLEFLIYFQGNSAPDKSGLPSDRFSAERTGGSVSTLTIQRTQQEDSAVYLCASSLDRGPSLRYEQYFGPGTRLTVT.

The chain uses TRBV28 and TRBJ1-5; D remains unclear. Germline V gene lookup returns CDR1 MDHEN and CDR2 SYDVKM. Trimming stripped 4 bases from V and 4 bases from J, with 8 bases between. The CDR3 is 13 amino acids. CDR3 DNA sequence: TGTGCCAGCAGTTCGCGAGATAATCAGCCCCAGCATTTT. It translates to CASSSRDNQPQHF.

This chain uses TRBV7-6 with TRBJ2-3; D gene ambiguous. Germline V lookup: CDR1 SGHVS, CDR2 FNYEAQ. The CDR3 loop spans 13 amino acids. Trimming took off 5 bases at V and 4 bases at J, with 10 bases between the two ends. The chain's CDR3 is CASSPLLPDTQYF. In DNA form, the CDR3 reads TGTGCCAGCAGCCCCCTACTCCCAGATACGCAGTATTTT. The full variable domain, rest sourced from reference TRBV7-6 and TRBJ2-3, is GAGVSQSPRYKVTKRGQDVALRCDPISGHVSLYWYRQALGQGPEFLTYFNYEAQQDKSGLPNDRFSAERPEGSISTLTIQRTEQRDSAMYRCASSPLLPDTQYFGPGTRLTVL.

This chain joins TRBV7-9 and TRBJ2-1; 9 positions match TRBD1. The CDR3 runs 14 residues. From germline, CDR1 is SEHNR and CDR2 FQNEAQ (reference sequence). Unmatched junction bases numbered 3, after V lost 6 bases and J lost 3 bases. CDR3 region: CASRGQGNYNEQFF. The CDR3 bases are TGTGCCAGCAGGGGACAGGGTAACTACAATGAGCAGTTCTTC.

The chain is built from TRBV19 and TRBJ2-7, with a possible D match to TRBD2 (6 bases). The V and J ends lost 8 bases and 2 bases respectively, with 13 bases between them. Germline CDR1 and CDR2: LNHDA and SQIVND (reference sequence). This CDR3 is 13 amino acids long. CDR3 nucleotide sequence: TGTGCCAGTGGGCGGGACGGGACCTACGAGCAGTACTTC. This codes for CASGRDGTYEQYF.

The chain uses TRBV3-1 and TRBJ2-7; the D is unclear. V lost 2 bases, J lost 8 bases, and 13 bases lay in between. Looked up from germline, CDR1 is LGHDT and CDR2 is YNNKEL (reference sequence). This CDR3 has 13 residues. CDR3: CASSQPSGHQQYF. Here the CDR3 DNA reads TGTGCCAGCAGCCAACCCTCCGGCCATCAGCAGTACTTC.

The V gene is TRBV29-1, the J gene TRBJ1-2; unclear D gene. The CDR3 has 8 amino acids. Germline V CDR1 and CDR2: SQVTM, ANQGSEA. Trimming took 3 bases from V and 10 from J, leaving 3 bases between them. The CDR3, as DNA: TGCAGCGTTGACTCCTACACCTTC. Translation gives CSVDSYTF. Filled out from reference TRBV29-1 and TRBJ1-2, the complete variable domain reads SAVISQKPSRDICQRGTSLTIQCQVDSQVTMMFWYRQQPGQSLTLIATANQGSEATYESGFVIDKFPISRPNLTFSTLTVSNMSPEDSSIYLCSVDSYTFGSGTRLTVV.

The V gene is TRBV9, the J gene TRBJ2-5; 7 bases line up with TRBD2. V shed 0 bases and J 4 bases; nucleotides not matched to a gene: 6. This CDR3 spans 15 amino acids. Looked up from germline, CDR1 is SGDLS and CDR2 is YYNGEE. Here the CDR3 DNA reads TGTGCCAGCAGCGTAGGGGGACTATCCCGAGAGACCCAGTACTTC. The encoded protein is CASSVGGLSRETQYF.

V is TRBV12-3 or TRBV12-4 and J is TRBJ1-4; no definite D call. This CDR3 comprises 15 residues. Trimming removed 5 bases from V and 0 bases from J, with 10 bases in between. The CDR3 loop is CASSTPRSTNEKLFF. The CDR3 nucleotides are TGTGCCAGCAGTACGCCAAGATCAACTAATGAAAAACTGTTTTTT.

The CDR3 DNA sequence: TGCAGCGCCTCCTCCGGGGCCGGCTATGGCTACACCTTC. As protein: CSASSGAGYGYTF. This chain connects TRBV29-1 to TRBJ1-2; TRBD1 might be the D (5 bases). The CDR3 runs to 13 residues. Trimming pared 7 bases from V and 4 bases from J, leaving 16 bases between. Germline CDR1 SQVTM, CDR2 ANQGSEA. Full variable domain (missing parts from reference TRBV29-1 and TRBJ1-2): SAVISQKPSRDICQRGTSLTIQCQVDSQVTMMFWYRQQPGQSLTLIATANQGSEATYESGFVIDKFPISRPNLTFSTLTVSNMSPEDSSIYLCSASSGAGYGYTFGSGTRLTVV.

The V gene is TRBV7-2, the J gene TRBJ1-1; D not certain. V was shortened by 2 bases and J by 4 bases, with 5 bases between the two germline ends. The germline V gene encodes CDR1 SGHTA and CDR2 FQGNSA. The CDR3 totals 12 residues. CDR3 region: CASSLLGTEAFF. The CDR3 region has the DNA TGTGCCAGCAGCTTACTTGGCACTGAAGCTTTCTTT.

This clonotype was counted a single time. This sequence joins TRBV9 and TRBJ2-1; 7 nucleotides match TRBD2. After removal of 1 base from V and 6 bases from J, the junction contained 4 bases not matched to a gene. Germline CDR1 reads SGDLS; CDR2 reads YYNGEE. This CDR3 region has 14 residues. The CDR3 loop is CASSVRAGFNEQFF. For the CDR3, the DNA is TGTGCCAGCAGCGTAAGAGCGGGATTCAATGAGCAGTTCTTC.

V is TRBV7-2 and J is TRBJ2-5, with 7 bases fitting TRBD2. The CDR3 extends over 17 amino acids. CDR1 is SGHTA, CDR2 FQGNSA, per germline. The V gene end was trimmed by 2 bases and the J gene end by 3 bases; junction bases not matched to a gene: 12. The DNA of the CDR3 is TGTGCCAGCAGCTTATCGCGGGAGAACCCACATAAAGAGACCCAGTACTTC. Encoded protein: CASSLSRENPHKETQYF.

The chain combines TRBV3-1 with TRBJ2-5, with 7 bases fitting TRBD2. CDR1 and CDR2 (germline): LGHDT, YNNKEL (reference sequence). This CDR3 region has 14 residues. With 8 bases clipped from V and 0 bases from J, the junction kept 6 bases outside the gene matches. The DNA of the CDR3 is TGTGCCAGCCTACCAGGACTAGACCAAGAGACCCAGTACTTC. It is translated as CASLPGLDQETQYF.

This chain connects TRBV3-1 to TRBJ2-1; the D gene is possibly TRBD2 (5 bases). The length of the CDR3 is 15 residues. The V end was cut by 0 bases, the J end by 4 bases, with 10 bases between. From germline, CDR1 is LGHDT and CDR2 YNNKEL (reference sequence). CDR3 in DNA: TGTGCCAGCAGCCAAGAAGGGCGGACTTACAATGAGCAGTTCTTC. It specifies CASSQEGRTYNEQFF.

The J gene is TRBJ2-1, the V gene TRBV7-9; possibly TRBD2 for D (6 bases). This CDR3 is built from 13 residues. V lost 4 bases to trimming and J lost 6 bases, with 10 bases between them. Germline CDR1 reads SEHNR; CDR2 reads FQNEAQ (reference sequence). CDR3 loop: CASSWWGVNEQFF. The DNA for the CDR3 is TGTGCCAGCAGCTGGTGGGGGGTCAATGAGCAGTTCTTC.